This TCR beta chain derives from a study of T cell responses to AZD1222 COVID-19 vaccine. Points from the study as a whole: Baseline seropositivity characterized only six or seven AZD1222 recipients. Nearly half of the spike-specific TCRs reportedly recognize variant regions that carry no mutations.

Some clones are missing from TCRdb's copy, which holds only in-frame ones; the method was immunoSEQ multiplex PCR. The data show roughly 140,000 clones, around nine tenths seen once. Regarding this clone: Antigen unknown.

Trimming cost V 2 bases and J 0 bases, with 8 bases left between them. The CDR3 is 16 amino acids. CDR1 and CDR2 (germline): ENHRY, SYGVKD. This specimen consisted of peripheral blood, obtained after recovery from COVID-19. The chain links TRBV10-3 to TRBJ1-6, with D possibly TRBD1 on 5 matching bases. This TCR came from an adult who had recovered from COVID-19. The CDR3 bases are TGTGCCATCAGTGAGGGGGGGGTCTCCTATAATTCACCCCTCCACTTT. Its translation is CAISEGGVSYNSPLHF.